This passage covers 25 T cell receptor beta chains from one sample sequenced in a study of blood T cells in healthy people across ages (dated by TCRdb to between 2014 and 2016). Library construction relied on 5' RACE. A second PCR of roughly 7 to 11 cycles was performed with a sample-barcoded 5' primer and a J-beta primer mix. The public reads were run again by TCRdb, first through fastp at Q25 and then through MiXCR, and only productive beta chains were kept. Records with the same CDR3 protein are collapsed into one entry carrying the most frequent genes and DNA. The sample table records around 2 million distinct CDR3 sequences; about two fifths of these occur just once. The ten top clones hold under 25% of the sample. Sequencing was carried out using blood. These receptors were collected from a human donor in good health.

This clonotype was seen a handful of times. The V call is TRBV18, the J call TRBJ1-4; D may be TRBD1 (6 bases). The germline V gene encodes CDR1 KGHSH and CDR2 LQKENI. Trimming shortened V by 1 base and J by 8 bases, and 11 bases separated the two germline ends. The CDR3 is 14 amino acids. CDR3 protein: CASSPRGAEEKLFF. CDR3 in DNA: TGTGCCAGCTCACCACGGGGGGCCGAAGAAAAACTGTTTTTT.

This clonotype has a handful of counts. The chain recombines TRBV5-1 with TRBJ2-7; weak D call: TRBD1 (5 bases). This CDR3 spans 12 amino acids. Trimming took 0 bases from V and 6 from J, leaving 7 bases between them. CDR1 is SGHRS and CDR2 is YFSETQ in the germline V gene. CDR3 protein: CASSLAGFEQYF. The CDR3 bases are TGCGCCAGCAGCTTGGCAGGGTTCGAGCAGTACTTC.

The chain combines TRBV6-6 with TRBJ2-5; no firm D call. TRBJ2-7 explains the end of the DNA better; the J call may be wrong. The CDR3 is made up of 15 amino acids. The germline CDR1 and CDR2 sequences are MNHNY and SVGAGI (reference sequence). For the CDR3, the DNA is TGTGCCAGCAGTTACTCGGCCTTATCTACCTACGAGCAGTACTTC. Amino acid sequence: CASSYSALSTYEQYF.

The chain carries TRBV7-2 and TRBJ2-7, with D uncertain. V was cut by 5 bases and J by 0 bases, with 14 bases left in between. This CDR3 spans 15 amino acids. Germline CDR1 SGHTA, CDR2 FQGNSA. The CDR3 DNA reads as TGTGCCAGCAGCGCCGCAGTCCAGAGCTCCTACGAGCAGTACTTC. Its protein product is CASSAAVQSSYEQYF.

This clonotype was observed at least ten times. J is TRBJ2-4 and V is TRBV7-2; maybe TRBD1 (6 bases). Germline V gives CDR1 SGHTA, CDR2 FQGNSA. V was pared by 5 bases and J by 5 bases, with 10 bases between. This CDR3 is built from 13 residues. The CDR3 loop is CASSVTGQNIQYF. DNA of the CDR3: TGTGCCAGCAGCGTTACAGGGCAAAACATTCAGTACTTC.

The chain is built from TRBV12-5 and TRBJ2-1, with D uncertain. This CDR3 contains 12 residues. The V and J ends lost 0 bases and 9 bases respectively, with 6 bases between them. Germline V gene data show CDR1 as LGHNT and CDR2 as FRNRAP. The CDR3 nucleotides read TGTGCTAGTGGTTTGGTTGCTATTGAGCAGTTCTTC. This translates into CASGLVAIEQFF.

Regarding this clonotype: The germline gene is not matched at one end of the junction; a read error may be the cause. The chain carries TRBV7-9 and TRBJ2-7; maybe TRBD2 (5 bases). The germline V gene encodes CDR1 SEHNR and CDR2 FQNEAQ (reference sequence). The CDR3 covers 14 residues. The CDR3 reads CAGSKEGIRYEQYF. CDR3 in DNA: TGTGCCGGCAGCAAAGAGGGAATCCGCTACGAGCAGTACTTC.

This clonotype was counted a few times. The V and J genes are TRBV10-3 and TRBJ2-5; D is possibly TRBD2 (6 bases). The length of the CDR3 is 14 residues. Trimming shortened V by 11 bases and J by 5 bases, and 21 bases separated the two germline ends. The germline V gene has CDR1 ENHRY and CDR2 SYGVKD. The CDR3 protein is CAAVSSPGGETQYF. Written as DNA, the CDR3 is TGTGCCGCGGTTTCCTCCCCAGGAGGGGAGACCCAGTACTTC.

This clonotype was detected a few times. The V and J genes are TRBV7-2 and TRBJ1-2; D might be TRBD1 (5 bases). Germline CDR1 SGHTA, CDR2 FQGNSA. The V and J ends lost 2 bases and 3 bases respectively, with 13 bases between them. The CDR3 totals 15 residues. The CDR3, as DNA: TGTGCCAGCAGCTTATCCTGGTGGGGGGACTATGGCTACACCTTC. Its protein product is CASSLSWWGDYGYTF. The whole variable domain, remainder taken from reference TRBV7-2 and TRBJ1-2, is GAGVSQSPSNKVTEKGKDVELRCDPISGHTALYWYRQSLGQGLEFLIYFQGNSAPDKSGLPSDRFSAERTGGSVSTLTIQRTQQEDSAVYLCASSLSWWGDYGYTFGSGTRLTVV.

The V and J genes are TRBV19 and TRBJ2-6; TRBD1 aligns across 9 bases. The CDR3 spans 17 residues. V dropped 5 bases and J dropped 2; count of bases not matched to a gene: 7. From germline, CDR1 is LNHDA and CDR2 SQIVND (reference sequence). This chain's CDR3 is CASSAGQGSPGANVLTF. DNA for the CDR3: TGTGCCAGTAGTGCGGGACAGGGTAGCCCTGGGGCCAACGTCCTGACTTTC.

The chain combines TRBV12-3 or TRBV12-4 with TRBJ2-3; D is ambiguous. The CDR3 consists of 15 residues. V lost 8 bases and J lost 6, with 21 bases in between. The CDR3 sequence: CASAPRTLVSDTQYF. The DNA for the CDR3 is TGTGCCAGCGCCCCGCGGACCCTTGTTAGTGATACGCAGTATTTT.

The J gene is TRBJ2-5, the V gene TRBV10-3; D not resolved. CDR1 ENHRY and CDR2 SYGVKD come from the germline V gene. The ends were cut back, 10 bases at V and 0 bases at J, with 15 bases in the middle. This CDR3 spans 14 amino acids. CDR3 coding DNA: TGTGCCACCTATAAACAGACGAACCAAGAGACCCAGTACTTC. Amino acids: CATYKQTNQETQYF.

The V gene is TRBV28, the J gene TRBJ2-3, with 9 positions matching TRBD2. Germline V gene lookup returns CDR1 MDHEN and CDR2 SYDVKM. Trimming at V came to 3 bases and at J to 2 bases, leaving 9 bases not matched to a gene. CDR3 size: 17 residues. CDR3 DNA: TGTGCCAGCAGTTTTCGGGATAGCGGGGGCCCCACAGATACGCAGTATTTT. Amino acids: CASSFRDSGGPTDTQYF.

This clonotype has only a few counts. The chain has TRBV4-3 and TRBJ2-6; 7 bases line up with TRBD1. The trim removed 4 bases at V and 4 bases at J, leaving 10 bases unmatched. Germline loops: CDR1 LGHNA, CDR2 YSLEER. The CDR3 extends over 17 amino acids. CDR3 sequence reads: CASSPGQATWGANVLTF. The DNA for the CDR3 is TGCGCCAGCAGCCCCGGACAGGCCACCTGGGGGGCCAACGTCCTGACTTTC.

In its sample, this clonotype was seen a few times. This chain links TRBV12-3 or TRBV12-4 with TRBJ1-6; D is undetermined. Trimming left V 5 bases short and J 6 bases short, with 14 bases between. The CDR3 runs 15 residues. CDR3 nucleotides: TGTGCCAGCAGTCCAGAGGGATACGGTAATTCACCCCTCCACTTT. This codes for CASSPEGYGNSPLHF.

This chain joins TRBV12-5 and TRBJ1-5, with 8 bases fitting TRBD1. This CDR3 region has 14 residues. Trimming cost V 1 base and J 6 bases; bases outside gene matches: 2. CDR1 is LGHNT, CDR2 FRNRAP, per germline. The CDR3 nucleotides read TGTGCTAGTGGTTTGGGGACAGGGCGTCAGCCCCAGCATTTT. This translates into CASGLGTGRQPQHF.

In this sample, this clonotype turned up a few times. CDR3 loop: CASSLAGSEVETQYF. CDR3 coding DNA: TGTGCCAGCAGTTTAGCGGGTTCCGAGGTTGAGACCCAGTACTTC. The J gene is TRBJ2-5, the V gene TRBV28; D might be TRBD2 (5 bases). Deletions cut 2 bases from V and 5 bases from J, with 15 bases between. The length of the CDR3 is 15 residues. The germline V gene has CDR1 MDHEN and CDR2 SYDVKM.

V and J are TRBV6-5 and TRBJ2-3; TRBD2 aligns across 7 bases. Germline V gene lookup returns CDR1 MNHEY and CDR2 SVGAGI. The CDR3 length is 15 residues. V lost 0 bases to trimming and J lost 2 bases; unmatched junction nucleotides: 2. CDR3 sequence reads: CASSYSGGFTDTQYF. CDR3 DNA: TGTGCCAGCAGTTACTCGGGGGGGTTCACAGATACGCAGTATTTT.

The rearrangement joins TRBV9 to TRBJ2-1; 11 bases line up with TRBD2. Germline V gene data show CDR1 as SGDLS and CDR2 as YYNGEE. This CDR3 has 16 amino acids. With V trimmed by 4 bases and J by 4 bases, 7 bases remained unmatched. The CDR3 nucleotides are TGTGCCAGCAGCCCCAAACTAGCGGGGGTATACAATGAGCAGTTCTTC. Translation: CASSPKLAGVYNEQFF.

J is TRBJ1-1 and V is TRBV12-3 or TRBV12-4; D is possibly TRBD1 (5 bases). Deletions cut 6 bases from V and 4 bases from J, with 15 bases between. The CDR3 is made up of 14 amino acids. The CDR3 region is CASSQYPRGTEAFF. The CDR3, as DNA: TGTGCCAGCAGCCAATATCCGAGGGGCACTGAAGCTTTCTTT.

This clonotype has only a few counts. DNA for the CDR3: TGTGCCAGCAGCAACACGAACTACGAGCAGTACTTC. Protein product: CASSNTNYEQYF. The chain links TRBV7-2 to TRBJ2-7; unclear D gene. With 5 bases removed from V and 3 bases from J, the gap between germline ends came to 8 bases. CDR3 length: 12 amino acids. CDR1 and CDR2 (germline): SGHTA, FQGNSA.

The chain combines TRBV11-2 with TRBJ2-5, with D tentatively TRBD2 (6 bases). Trimming took 3 bases from V and 5 from J, leaving 13 bases between them. CDR1 and CDR2 (germline): SGHAT, FQNNGV. CDR3 size: 14 residues. CDR3 sequence (DNA): TGTGCCAGCAGCTTTCTGAGAGGGAGGGAGACCCAGTACTTC. Protein: CASSFLRGRETQYF.

The chain links TRBV7-2 to TRBJ2-1; D remains unclear. Trimming shortened V by 2 bases and J by 12 bases, and 11 bases separated the two germline ends. Per the germline V gene, CDR1 is SGHTA and CDR2 is FQGNSA. CDR3 length: 12 residues. The CDR3 protein is CASSLRYLGQFF. The DNA for the CDR3 is TGTGCCAGCAGCTTACGTTATTTAGGGCAGTTCTTC.

With respect to this clonotype: Without the conserved terminal phenylalanine or tryptophan, this CDR3 likely stems from a read error. The chain employs TRBV25-1 and TRBJ1-1; no reliable D call. The V and J ends lost 8 bases and 4 bases respectively, with 8 bases between them. CDR1 is MGHDK and CDR2 is SYGVNS in the germline V gene. The CDR3 spans 11 residues. The CDR3 region has the DNA TGTGCCAGCTCTCCTTCCACTGAAGCTTTCGTT. Its protein is CASSPSTEAFV.

The chain links TRBV5-1 to TRBJ2-7, with a tentative D call TRBD2 (6 bases). Germline assignment: CDR1 SGHRS and CDR2 YFSETQ. CDR3 size: 15 residues. Trimming took off 5 bases at V and 0 bases at J, with 15 bases between the two ends. The CDR3 here is CASRQVPGSSYEQYF. The CDR3, as DNA: TGCGCCAGCAGGCAGGTCCCCGGGAGCTCCTACGAGCAGTACTTC.